In this sample, the clone carrying this T cell receptor beta chain turned up a few times. Its antigen is unknown. Donors were all healthy Caucasians. The data stem from a study of identical twins. General observations from the study: Twins' excess sharing was less marked for out-of-frame beta sequences. The study reached conclusions through statistical analysis that was cross-sectional, not following the same donors.

Germline CDR1 is ENHRY and CDR2 is SYGVKD. V was cut by 2 bases and J by 0 bases, with 6 bases left in between. The CDR3 length is 14 residues. Unique molecular identifiers were present on cDNA, and template switching added a universal primer site. A single record per CDR3 protein comes from TCRdb applying MiXCR to the 5' RACE reads. The table lists some 1,600,000 distinct CDR3 sequences, 25% to 35% of them singletons. This rearrangement joins TRBV10-3 to TRBJ2-3; D is uncertain. The sequence was obtained from a newborn girl in good health. The sequenced sample consisted of cord blood. The CDR3 region has the DNA TGTGCCATCAGTGAGGGCCCTAGCACAGATACGCAGTATTTT. As protein: CAISEGPSTDTQYF.